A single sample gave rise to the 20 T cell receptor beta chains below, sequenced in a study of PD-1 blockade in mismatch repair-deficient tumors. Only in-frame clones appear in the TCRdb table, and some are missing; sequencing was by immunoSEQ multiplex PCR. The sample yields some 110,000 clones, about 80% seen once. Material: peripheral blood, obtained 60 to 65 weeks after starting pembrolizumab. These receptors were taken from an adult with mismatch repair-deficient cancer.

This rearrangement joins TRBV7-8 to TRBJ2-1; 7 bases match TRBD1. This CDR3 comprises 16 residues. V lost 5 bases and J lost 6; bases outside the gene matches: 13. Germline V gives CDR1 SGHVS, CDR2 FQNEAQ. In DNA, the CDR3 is TGTGCCAGCAGCGTCGACAGGGTCTTACGAAGCAATGAGCAGTTCTTC. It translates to CASSVDRVLRSNEQFF.

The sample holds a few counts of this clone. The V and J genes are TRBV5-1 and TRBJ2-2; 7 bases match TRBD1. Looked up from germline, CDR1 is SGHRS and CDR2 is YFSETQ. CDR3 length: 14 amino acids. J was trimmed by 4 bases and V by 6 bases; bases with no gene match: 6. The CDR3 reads CASTDNRGTGELFF. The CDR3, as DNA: TGCGCCAGCACGGACAACAGGGGCACCGGGGAGCTGTTTTTT. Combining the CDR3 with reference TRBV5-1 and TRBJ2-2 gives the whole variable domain KAGVTQTPRYLIKTRGQQVTLSCSPISGHRSVSWYQQTPGQGLQFLFEYFSETQRNKGNFPGRFSGRQFSNSRSEMNVSTLELGDSALYLCASTDNRGTGELFFGEGSRLTVL.

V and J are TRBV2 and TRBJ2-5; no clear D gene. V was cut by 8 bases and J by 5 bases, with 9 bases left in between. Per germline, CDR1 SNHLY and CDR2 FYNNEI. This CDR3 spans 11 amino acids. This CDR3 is CASGFGETQYF. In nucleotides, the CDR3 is TGTGCCAGCGGGTTTGGCGAGACCCAGTACTTC.

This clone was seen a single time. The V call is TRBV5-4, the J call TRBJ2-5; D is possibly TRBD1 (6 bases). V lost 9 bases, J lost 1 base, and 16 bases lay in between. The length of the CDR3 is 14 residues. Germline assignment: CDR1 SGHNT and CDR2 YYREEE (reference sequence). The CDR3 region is CATTFGQLQETQYF. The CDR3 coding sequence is TGTGCCACGACCTTTGGACAGCTCCAAGAGACCCAGTACTTC.

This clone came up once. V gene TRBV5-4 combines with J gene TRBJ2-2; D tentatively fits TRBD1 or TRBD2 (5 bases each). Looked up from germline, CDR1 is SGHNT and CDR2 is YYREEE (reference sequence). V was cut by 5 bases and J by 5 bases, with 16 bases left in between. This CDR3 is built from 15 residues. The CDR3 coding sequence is TGTGCCAGCAGTGTCGGGACGGGCGGTACCGGGGAGCTGTTTTTT. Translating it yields CASSVGTGGTGELFF.

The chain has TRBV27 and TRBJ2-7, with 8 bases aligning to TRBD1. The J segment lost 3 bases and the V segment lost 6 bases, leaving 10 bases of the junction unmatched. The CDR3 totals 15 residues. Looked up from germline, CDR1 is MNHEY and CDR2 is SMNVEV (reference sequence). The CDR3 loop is CASSPYRTGIYEQYF. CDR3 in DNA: TGTGCCAGCAGCCCGTACCGGACAGGGATCTACGAGCAGTACTTC.

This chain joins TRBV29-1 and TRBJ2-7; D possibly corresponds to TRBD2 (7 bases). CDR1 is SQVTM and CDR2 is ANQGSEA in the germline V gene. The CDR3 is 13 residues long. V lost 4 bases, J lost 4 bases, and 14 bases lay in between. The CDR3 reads CSVGGGAGYEQYF. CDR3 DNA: TGCAGCGTTGGTGGGGGGGCCGGATACGAGCAGTACTTC.

The CDR3 coding sequence is TGTGCCAGCAGGCGAGGACTAGCGGACACACAGCAGTTCTTC. Protein product: CASRRGLADTQQFF. The gene calls are TRBV6-1 and TRBJ2-1, with TRBD2 identical over 10 bases. V shed 6 bases and J 11 bases; nucleotides not matched to a gene: 10. CDR3 size: 14 residues. In germline, CDR1 is MNHNS, CDR2 SASEGT.

Written as DNA, the CDR3 is TGTGCCAGCAGACCAGGACTAGCGGTAGCCTCCCGGAGCTCCTACGAGCAGTACTTC. Translating it yields CASRPGLAVASRSSYEQYF. The chain has TRBV6-4 and TRBJ2-7; TRBD2 aligns across 10 bases. The ends lost 6 bases at V and 0 bases at J; junction bases unmatched: 17. In germline, CDR1 is MRHNA, CDR2 SNTAGT. This CDR3 contains 19 residues.

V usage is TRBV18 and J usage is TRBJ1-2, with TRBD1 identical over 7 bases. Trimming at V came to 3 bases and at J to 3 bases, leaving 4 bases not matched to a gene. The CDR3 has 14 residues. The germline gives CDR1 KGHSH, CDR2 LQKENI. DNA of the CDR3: TGTGCCAGCTCACCCGGACAGGACCACTATGGCTACACCTTC. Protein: CASSPGQDHYGYTF.

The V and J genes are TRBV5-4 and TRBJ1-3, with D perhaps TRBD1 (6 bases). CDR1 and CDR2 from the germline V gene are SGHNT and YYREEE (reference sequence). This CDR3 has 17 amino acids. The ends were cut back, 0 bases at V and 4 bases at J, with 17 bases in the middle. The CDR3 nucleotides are TGTGCCAGCAGCTTGGATGGGGGGCTCTGGGTCGGAAACACCATATATTTT. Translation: CASSLDGGLWVGNTIYF.

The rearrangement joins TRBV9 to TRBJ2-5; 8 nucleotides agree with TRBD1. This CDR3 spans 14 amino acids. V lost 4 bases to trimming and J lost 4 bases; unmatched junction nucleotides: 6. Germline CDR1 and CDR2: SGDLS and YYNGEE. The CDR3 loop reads CASSPRGRVETQYF. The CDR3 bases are TGTGCCAGCAGCCCCAGGGGGCGGGTAGAGACCCAGTACTTC.

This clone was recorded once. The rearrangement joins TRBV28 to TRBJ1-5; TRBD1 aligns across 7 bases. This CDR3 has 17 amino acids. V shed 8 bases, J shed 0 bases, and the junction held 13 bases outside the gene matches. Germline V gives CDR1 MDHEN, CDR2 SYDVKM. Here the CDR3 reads CASPPTTGVHSNQPQHF. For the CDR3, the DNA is TGTGCCAGCCCTCCGACTACAGGGGTACATAGCAATCAGCCCCAGCATTTT.

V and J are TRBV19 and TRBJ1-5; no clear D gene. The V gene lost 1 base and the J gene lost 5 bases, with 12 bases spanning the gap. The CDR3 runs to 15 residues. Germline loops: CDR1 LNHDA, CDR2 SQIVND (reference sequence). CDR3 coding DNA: TGTGCCAGTAGTATAGGCGACGTTGACTATCAGCCCCAGCATTTT. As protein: CASSIGDVDYQPQHF.

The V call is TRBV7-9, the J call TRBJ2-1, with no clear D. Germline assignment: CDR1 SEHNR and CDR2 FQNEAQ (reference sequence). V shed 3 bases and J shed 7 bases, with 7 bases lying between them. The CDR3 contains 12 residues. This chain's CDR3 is CASSFTGNEQFF. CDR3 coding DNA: TGTGCCAGCAGCTTCACCGGGAATGAGCAGTTCTTC.

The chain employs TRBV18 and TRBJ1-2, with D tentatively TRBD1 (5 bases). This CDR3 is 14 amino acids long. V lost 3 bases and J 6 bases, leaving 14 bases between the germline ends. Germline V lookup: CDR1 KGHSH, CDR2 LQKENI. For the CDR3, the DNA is TGTGCCAGCTCACCTCAATCCCAGGGAGATGGCTACACCTTC. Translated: CASSPQSQGDGYTF.

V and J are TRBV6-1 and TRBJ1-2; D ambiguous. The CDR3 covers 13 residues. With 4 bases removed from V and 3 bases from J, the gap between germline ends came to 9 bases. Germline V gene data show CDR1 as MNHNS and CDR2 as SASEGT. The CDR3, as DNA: TGTGCCAGCAGTGTCAGGATTGACTATGGCTACACCTTC. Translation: CASSVRIDYGYTF.

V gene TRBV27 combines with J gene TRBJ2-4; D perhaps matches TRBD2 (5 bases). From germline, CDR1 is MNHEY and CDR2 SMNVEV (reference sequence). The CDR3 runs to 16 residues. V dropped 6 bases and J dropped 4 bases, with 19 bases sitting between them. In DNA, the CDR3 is TGTGCCAGCAGCGCTCTTCGGGGTGGCCGTAAAAACATTCAGTACTTC. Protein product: CASSALRGGRKNIQYF.

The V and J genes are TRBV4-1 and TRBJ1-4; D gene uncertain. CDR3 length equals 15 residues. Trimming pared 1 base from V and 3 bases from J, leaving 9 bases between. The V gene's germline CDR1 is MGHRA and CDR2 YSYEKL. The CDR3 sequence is CASSQGGPANEKLFF. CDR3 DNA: TGCGCCAGCAGCCAAGGAGGACCAGCTAATGAAAAACTGTTTTTT.

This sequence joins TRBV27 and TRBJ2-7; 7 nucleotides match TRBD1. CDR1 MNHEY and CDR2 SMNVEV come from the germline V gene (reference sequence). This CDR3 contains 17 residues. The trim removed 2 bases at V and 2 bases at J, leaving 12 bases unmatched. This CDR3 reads CASSLDPRQGPAYEQYF. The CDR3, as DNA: TGTGCCAGCAGTTTAGACCCTAGACAGGGTCCGGCCTACGAGCAGTACTTC.